This T cell receptor beta chain stems from a study of T cells in Graves' hyperthyroidism and ophthalmopathy. Study-level points and caveats: Clonotypes that were expanded in thyroid above 0.001 mostly appeared in blood too.

With respect to this clonotype: As yet, its antigen is unknown.

Together with thyroid ultrasound, orbital computed tomography, serum thyroxine and TRAb, clinical symptoms were used for diagnoses. The source material, RNA transcripts, was used to amplify TCR beta CDR3 regions. TCR CDR3 regions were first amplified by RT-PCR with HTBI primers. One entry per CDR3 protein results from TCRdb running MiXCR on the multiplex PCR reads. The profile covers 660,000 or so distinct CDR3 sequences, with just under 45% appearing a single time and about 7% taken by the ten largest. The CDR3 loop spans 14 amino acids. Trimming took off 5 bases at V and 3 bases at J, with 17 bases between the two ends. CDR1 is DFQATT, CDR2 SNEGSKA, per germline (reference sequence).

Source material: peripheral blood or thyroid tissue (not recorded which). This TCR was recovered from an adult man with Graves' disease, either hyperthyroidism or ophthalmopathy (not recorded which). V usage is TRBV20-1 and J usage is TRBJ2-7, with a tentative D call TRBD1 (5 bases). The CDR3 protein is CSAGQGNPFYEQYF. The DNA of the CDR3 is TGCAGTGCTGGTCAGGGTAACCCCTTCTACGAGCAGTACTTC.